This paragraph reports one T cell receptor (beta chain). PCR primers comprised 60 Vbeta and 13 Jbeta primers. Sequencing was performed with immunoSEQ multiplex PCR; in TCRdb, only in-frame clones are kept and a portion is missing. The data contain about 110,000 clones, roughly 73% of them singletons. The entry originates in a study of cytomegalovirus exposure and HLA in healthy donors. Looking at the study overall: Genotyping of nearly 400 donors showed that over 65% belonged to the Caucasian-associated ancestry cluster.

Germline assignment: CDR1 SEHNR and CDR2 FQNEAQ (reference sequence). CDR3 length: 14 residues. V lost 4 bases, J lost 5 bases, and 5 bases stayed unmatched. This clonotype was obtained from a woman aged 30 to 39 in good health and CMV-seronegative. Sequencing was carried out using PBMCs. This sequence joins TRBV7-9 and TRBJ1-1, with TRBD1 matching 9 bases. CDR3 coding DNA: TGTGCCAGCAGCTACCGGGGGACAGGGACTGAAGCTTTCTTT. This translates into CASSYRGTGTEAFF. Full variable domain (remainder filled in from reference TRBV7-9 and TRBJ1-1): DTGVSQNPRHKITKRGQNVTFRCDPISEHNRLYWYRQTLGQGPEFLTYFQNEAQLEKSRLLSDRFSAERPKGSFSTLEIQRTEQGDSAMYLCASSYRGTGTEAFFGQGTRLTVV.